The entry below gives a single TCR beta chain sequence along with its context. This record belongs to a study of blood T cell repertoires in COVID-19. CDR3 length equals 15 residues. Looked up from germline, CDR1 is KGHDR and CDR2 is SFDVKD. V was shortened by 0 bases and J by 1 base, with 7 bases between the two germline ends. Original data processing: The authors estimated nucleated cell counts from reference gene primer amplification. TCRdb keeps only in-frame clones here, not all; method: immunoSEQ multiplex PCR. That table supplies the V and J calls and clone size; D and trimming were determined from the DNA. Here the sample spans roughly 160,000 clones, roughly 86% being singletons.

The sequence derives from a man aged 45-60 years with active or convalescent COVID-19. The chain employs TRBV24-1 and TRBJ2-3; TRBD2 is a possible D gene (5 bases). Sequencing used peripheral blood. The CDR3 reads CATSDLLGGTDTQYF. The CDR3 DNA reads TGTGCCACCAGTGATTTGCTCGGGGGCACAGATACGCAGTATTTT.